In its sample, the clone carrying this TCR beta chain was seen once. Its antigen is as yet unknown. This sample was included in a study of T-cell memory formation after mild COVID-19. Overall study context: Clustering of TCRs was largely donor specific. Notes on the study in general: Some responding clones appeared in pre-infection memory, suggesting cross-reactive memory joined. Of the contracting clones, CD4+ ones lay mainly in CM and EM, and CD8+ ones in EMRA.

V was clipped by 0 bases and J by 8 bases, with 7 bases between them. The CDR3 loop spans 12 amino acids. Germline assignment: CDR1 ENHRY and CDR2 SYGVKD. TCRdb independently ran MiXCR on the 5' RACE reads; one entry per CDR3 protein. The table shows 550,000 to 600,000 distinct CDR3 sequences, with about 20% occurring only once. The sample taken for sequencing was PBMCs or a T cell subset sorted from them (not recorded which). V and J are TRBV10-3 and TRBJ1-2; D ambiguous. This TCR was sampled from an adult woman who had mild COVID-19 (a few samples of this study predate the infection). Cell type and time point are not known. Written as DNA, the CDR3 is TGTGCCATCAGTGAGTCTGAGGGCGGCTACACCTTC. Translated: CAISESEGGYTF.